A selection of T cell receptor beta chains follows, all from one sample in a study of immune evolution from preneoplasia to lung adenocarcinoma. Profiling relied on immunoSEQ multiplex PCR, and the TCRdb table lists in-frame clones only, not all of them. The sample holds 8,400 or so clones, about four fifths seen once. The sequenced sample was FFPE invasive lung adenocarcinoma tissue. These receptors were collected from a person in their fifties with lung adenocarcinoma. Each CDR3 is given with its conserved first and last residue. D genes are given only for firm matches. The size entry is marked missing in some rows and otherwise reads once, few, many or a size class.

TRBV10-2	once	.	TRBJ1-2	CASSDLVTGYYGYTF	TGCGCCAGCAGTGACCTCGTGACAGGCTACTATGGCTACACCTTC
TRBV6-5	.	.	TRBJ2-6	CASGGTSGANVLTF	TGTGCCTCAGGCGGAACCTCTGGGGCCAACGTCCTGACTTTC
TRBV7-9	.	TRBD1	TRBJ1-2	CASSQGGPYGYTF	TGTGCCAGCTCCCAGGGGGGGCCCTATGGCTACACCTTC
TRBV5-1	.	.	TRBJ2-3	CASSLVKVGDTQYF	TGCGCCAGCAGCTTGGTAAAAGTAGGAGATACGCAGTATTTT
TRBV10-3	.	TRBD2	TRBJ2-1	CAIRLTSGRALNEQFF	TGTGCCATCCGCCTGACTAGCGGGAGGGCCTTGAATGAGCAGTTCTTC
TRBV28	.	TRBD1	TRBJ2-3	CASSFRGLTDTQYF	TGTGCCAGCAGTTTTAGGGGGCTCACAGATACGCAGTATTTT
TRBV29-1	.	.	TRBJ1-6	CSVAIDFNSPLHF	TGCAGCGTTGCCATAGACTTTAATTCACCCCTCCACTTT
TRBV30	.	.	TRBJ2-5	CAWSRGTGGQETQYF	TGTGCCTGGAGTAGAGGGACCGGCGGGCAAGAGACCCAGTACTTC
TRBV11-2	.	.	TRBJ1-6	CASSLVRSPLHF	TGTGCCAGCAGCTTAGTTCGTTCACCCCTCCACTTT
TRBV30	few	TRBD1	TRBJ1-2	CAWSVIQGNGYTF	TGTGCCTGGAGTGTTATACAGGGGAATGGCTACACCTTC
TRBV19	.	.	TRBJ1-3	CASSIWGTGNTIYF	TGTGCCAGTAGTATTTGGGGAACTGGAAACACCATATATTTT
TRBV9	few	TRBD2	TRBJ2-1	CASSTKPSGGPESYNEQFF	TGTGCCAGCAGCACAAAACCCTCGGGAGGGCCCGAATCCTACAATGAGCAGTTCTTC
TRBV5-6	.	.	TRBJ2-5	CASSLEAGTGEQYF	TGTGCCAGCAGCTTGGAAGCCGGGACCGGAGAGCAGTACTTC
TRBV4-1	few	.	TRBJ1-1	CASSASGARNTEAFF	TGCGCCAGCTCCGCCTCAGGGGCCCGGAACACTGAAGCTTTCTTT
TRBV6-6	.	.	TRBJ1-2	CALGGAFYGYTF	TGTGCCCTTGGGGGAGCCTTCTATGGCTACACCTTC
TRBV9	few	TRBD2	TRBJ2-7	CASSATSGGVDEQYF	TGTGCCAGCAGCGCCACTAGCGGCGGAGTGGACGAGCAGTACTTC
TRBV30	.	TRBD2	TRBJ2-7	CAWSNGGSSYEQYF	TGTGCCTGGAGTAACGGGGGGTCCTCCTACGAGCAGTACTTC
TRBV7-8	.	.	TRBJ2-1	CASSPQRWEWYNEQFF	TGTGCCAGCAGCCCACAGCGGTGGGAGTGGTACAATGAGCAGTTCTTC
TRBV28	.	.	TRBJ1-2	CASKTPGNNYGYTF	TGTGCCAGCAAGACCCCAGGGAACAACTATGGCTACACCTTC
TRBV4-2	.	.	TRBJ2-3	CASSQDRYSRADTQYF	TGTGCCAGCAGCCAAGATCGTTATAGTCGGGCAGATACGCAGTATTTT
TRBV30	.	TRBD2	TRBJ2-1	CAWSVKGLDYNEQFF	TGTGCCTGGAGTGTAAAGGGACTAGACTACAATGAGCAGTTCTTC
TRBV11-2	.	.	TRBJ1-2	CASSLVPGGLGGYTF	TGTGCCAGCAGCTTGGTCCCCGGGGGTCTTGGTGGCTACACCTTC
TRBV7-9	few	TRBD1	TRBJ1-2	CASSLVTGWAYGYTF	TGTGCCAGCAGCTTAGTGACAGGGTGGGCCTATGGCTACACCTTC
TRBV6-5	.	TRBD1	TRBJ2-7	CASSRDSPNLYEQYF	TGTGCCAGCAGCCGGGACAGCCCGAACCTTTACGAGCAGTACTTC
TRBV30	once	.	TRBJ1-1	CAWTLPVNTEAFF	TGTGCCTGGACCCTCCCCGTGAACACTGAAGCTTTCTTT
TRBV6-6	.	.	TRBJ2-7	CAGGRDGYEQYF	TGTGCCGGAGGGCGGGACGGCTACGAGCAGTACTTC
TRBV2	.	TRBD1	TRBJ2-7	CASTRTGGSYEQYF	TGTGCCAGCACCAGGACAGGGGGCTCGTACGAGCAGTACTTC
TRBV18	.	.	TRBJ1-5	CASSRNGDYNQPQHF	TGTGCCAGCTCACGCAACGGGGACTATAATCAGCCCCAGCATTTT
TRBV4-1	once	.	TRBJ2-6	CASSQDLGGVYSGANVLTF	TGCGCCAGCAGCCAAGATCTTGGCGGGGTCTACTCTGGGGCCAACGTCCTGACTTTC
TRBV27	.	TRBD2	TRBJ2-3	CASSPLATSGVTDTQYF	TGTGCCAGCAGTCCTCTAGCGACTAGCGGGGTCACAGATACGCAGTATTTT
TRBV28	.	.	TRBJ2-7	CASSLSAEGGYEQYF	TGTGCCAGCAGTTTATCTGCCGAGGGCGGGTACGAGCAGTACTTC
TRBV7-6	.	TRBD1	TRBJ1-3	CASSSGTGAANTIYF	TGTGCCAGCAGCTCGGGAACAGGGGCAGCGAACACCATATATTTT
TRBV10-3	.	TRBD1	TRBJ1-2	CAISERQSQGVKGYTF	TGTGCCATCAGTGAGAGACAATCACAGGGGGTAAAGGGCTACACCTTC
TRBV6-5	once	TRBD1	TRBJ1-5	CASSYSRDSEQPQHF	TGTGCCAGCAGTTACTCGAGGGACAGCGAACAGCCCCAGCATTTT
TRBV28	.	TRBD1	TRBJ1-1	CASGIQGAETEAFF	TGTGCCAGCGGCATACAGGGGGCTGAGACTGAAGCTTTCTTT
TRBV5-3	.	TRBD1	TRBJ1-2	CARSWPGQGNYGYTF	TGTGCCAGAAGCTGGCCGGGACAGGGCAACTATGGCTACACCTTC
TRBV6-6	.	TRBD1	TRBJ1-1	CASSFGTGSTEAFF	TGTGCCAGCAGTTTCGGGACAGGCAGTACTGAAGCTTTCTTT
TRBV6-6	.	.	TRBJ2-7	CAIRNPAVSYEQYF	TGTGCCATCAGAAATCCCGCGGTAAGCTACGAGCAGTACTTC
TRBV4-1	.	TRBD2	TRBJ2-5	CASSLGTSGLKETQYF	TGCGCCAGCAGCCTCGGGACTAGCGGGTTAAAAGAGACCCAGTACTTC
TRBV29-1	.	.	TRBJ1-2	CSVEKNRGSYGYTF	TGCAGCGTTGAAAAAAACAGAGGCAGCTATGGCTACACCTTC
TRBV7-6	.	TRBD2	TRBJ2-3	CASSPLAGAGADTQYF	TGTGCCAGCAGCCCCTTAGCGGGAGCGGGGGCAGATACGCAGTATTTT
TRBV5-5	.	.	TRBJ1-2	CASSLVTDYGYTF	TGTGCCAGCAGCTTGGTCACAGACTATGGCTACACCTTC
TRBV11-3	once	.	TRBJ2-1	CASSGTKGYGEQFF	TGTGCCAGCAGCGGCACTAAGGGGTATGGTGAGCAGTTCTTC
TRBV27	once	TRBD2	TRBJ2-1	CASSSAGAGGGEQFF	TGTGCCAGCAGTTCCGCAGGAGCGGGAGGGGGGGAGCAGTTCTTC
TRBV7-9	.	.	TRBJ1-4	CASSPRLTNEKLFF	TGTGCCAGCAGCCCCAGGCTGACTAATGAAAAACTGTTTTTT
TRBV5-1	.	.	TRBJ1-4	CASSLESPAEEKLFF	TGCGCCAGCAGCTTGGAGAGTCCCGCGGAGGAAAAACTGTTTTTT